These 15 T cell receptor beta chains came from one sample sequenced in a study of beta chain features in type 1 diabetes. Expressed TCRB transcripts were sequenced because the entire RNA isolate underwent reverse transcription. Produced via immunoSEQ multiplex PCR; TCRdb's table is partial and in-frame only. The sample has over 65,000 clones, about a third seen once. The sample was stem cell memory CD4+ T cells from blood. Every receptor here comes from a woman younger than 30 in good health.

The chain combines TRBV4-2 with TRBJ2-1; the D gene is possibly TRBD2 (7 bases). Germline loops: CDR1 LGHNA, CDR2 YNFKEQ. This CDR3 is 17 amino acids long. V shed 4 bases and J shed 4 bases, with 20 bases lying between them. The CDR3 coding sequence is TGTGCCAGCAGCCCCACGGTCGGGACTACAGGGTACAATGAGCAGTTCTTC. Residues: CASSPTVGTTGYNEQFF.

This clone was seen just once. The chain employs TRBV5-1 and TRBJ1-2; 7 bases match TRBD1. V lost 3 bases to trimming and J lost 1 base; unmatched junction nucleotides: 6. The germline CDR1 and CDR2 sequences are SGHRS and YFSETQ. The CDR3 runs 15 residues. The CDR3, as DNA: TGCGCCAGCAGCTACGGACAGGCGATTAACTATGGCTACACCTTC. It codes for CASSYGQAINYGYTF.

This chain connects TRBV29-1 to TRBJ1-1; the D gene is possibly TRBD1 (5 bases). There are 12 residues in the CDR3. Per the germline V gene, CDR1 is SQVTM and CDR2 is ANQGSEA. With 8 bases removed from V and 4 bases from J, the gap between germline ends came to 14 bases. CDR3 nucleotides: TGCAGCCTCTCACCTAGGGGCACTGAAGCTTTCTTT. Protein sequence: CSLSPRGTEAFF.

The rearrangement joins TRBV5-4 to TRBJ1-1; D possibly corresponds to TRBD1 (6 bases). The CDR3 runs to 14 residues. Germline CDR1 and CDR2: SGHNT and YYREEE (reference sequence). Trimming stripped 0 bases from V and 6 bases from J, with 12 bases between. CDR3 DNA: TGTGCCAGCAGCTTGGACAGGGTGGGATCTGAAGCTTTCTTT. Its protein is CASSLDRVGSEAFF.

In its sample, this clone was seen many times. This chain's CDR3 is CASSLERAGETQYF. The CDR3 DNA reads as TGTGCCAGCAGTTTGGAGCGGGCGGGAGAGACCCAGTACTTC. The chain carries TRBV28 and TRBJ2-5, with TRBD2 as a possible D gene (6 bases). The CDR3 runs to 14 residues. Between the trimmed V and J ends, which lost 3 bases and 4 bases, there was a span of 12 bases. The V gene's germline CDR1 is MDHEN and CDR2 SYDVKM.

This clone was observed a handful of times. The germline gene is not matched at one end of the junction; a read error may be the cause. The V call is TRBV7-8, the J call TRBJ2-1; 7 bases map to TRBD1. Germline V gives CDR1 SGHVS, CDR2 FQNEAQ. This CDR3 is 15 amino acids long. The CDR3 loop is CASTLRVRGNNEQFF. The CDR3 coding sequence is TGTGCCAGCACCTTACGCGTCAGGGGGAACAATGAGCAGTTCTTC. The whole variable domain, filled in from reference TRBV7-8 and TRBJ2-1, reads GAGVSQSPRYKVAKRGQDVALRCDPISGHVSLFWYQQALGQGPEFLTYFQNEAQLDKSGLPSDRFFAERPEGSVSTLKIQRTQQEDSAVYLCASTLRVRGNNEQFFGPGTRLTVL.

This sequence joins TRBV5-1 and TRBJ1-2; D gene uncertain. Between the trimmed V and J ends, which lost 0 bases and 5 bases, there was a span of 8 bases. There are 13 residues in the CDR3. The germline V gene has CDR1 SGHRS and CDR2 YFSETQ. This chain's CDR3 is CASSLGRGYGYTF. The CDR3 DNA reads as TGCGCCAGCAGCTTGGGCAGAGGTTATGGCTACACCTTC. Drawing the rest from reference TRBV5-1 and TRBJ1-2, the complete variable domain is KAGVTQTPRYLIKTRGQQVTLSCSPISGHRSVSWYQQTPGQGLQFLFEYFSETQRNKGNFPGRFSGRQFSNSRSEMNVSTLELGDSALYLCASSLGRGYGYTFGSGTRLTVV.

This chain uses TRBV6-5 with TRBJ2-7, with a tentative D call TRBD1 (6 bases). Trimming shortened V by 5 bases and J by 2 bases, and 13 bases separated the two germline ends. Germline V gives CDR1 MNHEY, CDR2 SVGAGI. The CDR3 is 14 amino acids. The CDR3 loop is CASSKGGLPYEQYF. The CDR3 nucleotides are TGTGCCAGCAGTAAAGGGGGTCTACCCTACGAGCAGTACTTC.

This chain joins TRBV11-2 and TRBJ1-2, with 7 bases fitting TRBD1. J was trimmed by 2 bases and V by 1 base; bases with no gene match: 4. Germline V CDR1 and CDR2: SGHAT, FQNNGV. The CDR3 has 15 amino acids. DNA of the CDR3: TGTGCCAGCAGCTTAGGAGGGGGCAGAAACTATGGCTACACCTTC. Its translation: CASSLGGGRNYGYTF.

This clone was seen a handful of times. This rearrangement joins TRBV15 to TRBJ1-1; TRBD1 matches 10 bases. This CDR3 contains 14 residues. Germline CDR1 reads LNHNV; CDR2 reads YYDKDF (reference sequence). V trimming: 1 base; J trimming: 6 bases; junction bases outside the gene matches: 2. The CDR3 coding sequence is TGTGCCACCAGCAGAGGGACAGGGGGGGCTGAAGCTTTCTTT. Amino acid sequence: CATSRGTGGAEAFF.

This chain uses TRBV7-3 with TRBJ2-2; D is perhaps TRBD2 (6 bases). CDR3 length: 14 residues. Per the germline V gene, CDR1 is SGHTA and CDR2 is FQGTGA. V was trimmed by 2 bases and J by 7 bases, leaving 11 bases between them. The chain's CDR3 is CASSLGGVGGELFF. The CDR3 nucleotides are TGTGCCAGCAGCTTAGGCGGGGTAGGCGGGGAGCTGTTTTTT. Drawing the rest from reference TRBV7-3 and TRBJ2-2, the complete variable domain is GAGVSQTPSNKVTEKGKYVELRCDPISGHTALYWYRQSLGQGPEFLIYFQGTGAADDSGLPNDRFFAVRPEGSVSTLKIQRTERGDSAVYLCASSLGGVGGELFFGEGSRLTVL.

The CDR3 region has the DNA TGCGCCAGCAACTCCGGGACAGGGGGCACTGAAGCTTTCTTT. It is translated as CASNSGTGGTEAFF. The rearrangement joins TRBV5-1 to TRBJ1-1; the match to TRBD1 covers 11 bases. Trimming at V came to 6 bases and at J to 4 bases, leaving 5 bases not matched to a gene. This CDR3 has 14 residues. Germline CDR1 is SGHRS and CDR2 is YFSETQ.

This clone has just a few counts. The J gene is TRBJ1-4, the V gene TRBV4-2, with TRBD1 matching 8 bases. Germline CDR1 reads LGHNA; CDR2 reads YNFKEQ. With V trimmed by 6 bases and J by 8 bases, 8 bases remained unmatched. The CDR3 has 14 residues. The CDR3 bases are TGTGCCAGCAGTCAAACAGGGGGAGGCGAAAAACTGTTTTTT. It is translated as CASSQTGGGEKLFF.

This clone was seen only a few times. The J gene is TRBJ2-3, the V gene TRBV6-5, with 7 bases that match TRBD1. V was clipped by 4 bases and J by 7 bases; unmatched bases: 5. The CDR3 is 13 amino acids. The germline CDR1 and CDR2 sequences are MNHEY and SVGAGI. The chain's CDR3 is CASSSTGVNTQYF. CDR3 DNA sequence: TGTGCCAGCAGTTCCACAGGGGTAAATACGCAGTATTTT.

This clone was seen a few times. The rearrangement uses TRBV6-5 and TRBJ2-2; maybe TRBD1 (6 bases). V lost 6 bases, J lost 4 bases, and 12 bases lay in between. Germline V CDR1 and CDR2: MNHEY, SVGAGI. The CDR3 has 14 amino acids. DNA for the CDR3: TGTGCCAGCAGCCGACAGGTCCTCACCGGGGAGCTGTTTTTT. Protein product: CASSRQVLTGELFF.